This entry concerns a single T cell receptor (beta chain). V lost 9 bases and J lost 4, with 13 bases in between. Germline V gene sequence: CDR1 LGHNA, CDR2 YSLEER. CDR3 size: 14 residues. Time point here: patch test 1, 2 weeks after DPC sensitization. Regarding treatment: therapeutic diphenylcyclopropenone sensitization with weekly scalp DPC. The data stem from a study of human T cells and chemical hapten exposure. For the study at large: 2% DPC was applied to approximately 2 cm by approximately 2 cm of upper inner arm skin for sensitization. Patch tests applied 0.01% DPC to the upper back, read at 6 days. TCR yields per sample varied mostly from small pooled library volume differences. The study lasted about 24 weeks, and patients were dosed weekly with diphenylcyclopropenone on the scalp throughout.

MiXCR, applied by TCRdb to the RACE reads, yields one record per CDR3 protein. The top ten hold about 4.2% of the sample, which has 80,000 to 95,000 distinct CDR3 sequences, roughly 10% seen once. This receptor was identified in a woman aged 45-65 years with alopecia areata. Some clones in this sample may be carry-over from other donors' samples. The gene calls are TRBV4-3 and TRBJ1-6; D not certain. The sequencing used whole blood, collected in connection with sensitization to the hapten diphenylcyclopropenone (DPC). CDR3 protein: CASAPGPYNSPLHF. For the CDR3, the DNA is TGCGCCAGTGCCCCGGGTCCTTATAATTCACCCCTCCACTTT.